This entry concerns a single TCR beta chain. The antigen it binds to is not known. No base-level quality is on record; no much larger clone is a single base apart. V is pruned by 3 bases and J by 6 bases, leaving 5 bases of the junction without a gene match. The CDR3 holds 14 amino acids from the cysteine to the phenylalanine. Only the CDR3 portion is preserved as DNA: 42 bases, with reading frame beginning at the first base. According to the germline V gene, CDR1 reads SGHAT and CDR2 reads FQNNGV. The immunoSEQ Assay, a bias-controlled multiplex PCR, was used to amplify TCRbeta CDR3 regions from genomic DNA. On the authors' methods: The number of nucleated cells in each sample was estimated by amplification of reference gene primers within the assay. To quantify the absolute abundance of each unique TCRbeta CDR3 rearrangement, sequence reads were collapsed and filtered. For each sample, productive Simpson clonality was calculated as the square root of Simpson's diversity index over productive rearrangements. Here the immuneACCESS table is served through TCRdb, limited to in-frame sequences with V and J called. Missing clones are a known gap in these copies; in checked studies unresolved V genes cover under half, and the rest lacks a known reason. V and J calls and clone size are those listed in that table; D and trimming were worked out from the DNA. In this sample the table shows about 52,000 clones, 86% of which occur a single time. Roughly 25% of the sample belongs to the ten largest clones.

This sample is drawn from a study of blood T cell repertoires in COVID-19 (dated by TCRdb to the early 2020s). For the wider study: Samples covering the acute and convalescent phases of COVID-19 were provided by collaborators in the United States, Italy and Spain. Sample metadata almost always included a de-identified subject ID, COVID-19 status, age in years and sex. A freely available public database, intended as a resource for researchers studying the immune response to SARS-CoV-2, is where the repertoires were released. Where available, HLA class I and class II types were obtained from metadata supplied by the sample provider rather than from assay-based typing. The material from the prospective study consisted of cDNA or gDNA derived from T cells, B-cell-depleted T cells, or PBMCs. Samples were obtained from the ongoing ImmuneRACE study (first 160 participants) and from about 1,300 subjects provided by 6 global collaborators. The dataset comprised deeply sampled blood TCRbeta repertoires from subjects exposed to, actively infected with, or recovered from COVID-19.

Study-wide findings and limitations: The quantity of clinical and demographic metadata differed by source and by participant and was supplied without curation.

Each collaborating institution followed its own protocols to collect whole blood in K2EDTA tubes. For TCRbeta analysis, collaborators shipped samples as frozen whole blood, isolated PBMCs, or DNA extracted from either of those sample types. This clonotype originated in a woman of 80 years or more with acute or convalescent COVID-19. The source material was peripheral blood. The V and J genes are TRBV11-2 and TRBJ2-1; 7 junctional bases match TRBD2. The encoded CDR3 is CASSFALAANEQFF. The sequenced DNA: TGTGCCAGCAGCTTCGCTCTAGCGGCCAATGAGCAGTTCTTC.